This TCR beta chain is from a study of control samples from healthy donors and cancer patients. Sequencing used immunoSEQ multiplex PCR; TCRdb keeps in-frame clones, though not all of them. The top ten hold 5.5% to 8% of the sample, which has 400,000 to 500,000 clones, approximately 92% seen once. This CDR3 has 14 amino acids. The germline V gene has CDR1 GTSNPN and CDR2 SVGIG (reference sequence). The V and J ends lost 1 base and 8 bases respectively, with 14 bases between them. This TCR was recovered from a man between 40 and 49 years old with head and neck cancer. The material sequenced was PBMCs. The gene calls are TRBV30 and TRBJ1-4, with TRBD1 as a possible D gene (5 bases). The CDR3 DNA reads TGTGCCTGGAGTGCCCCAGGGCTAGGGGAAAAACTGTTTTTT. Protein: CAWSAPGLGEKLFF.